This T cell receptor beta chain was documented in a study of T-cell reconstitution after alpha-beta-depleted transplantation in children. The CDR3 has 13 residues. Trimming removed 4 bases at V and 3 bases at J, with 11 bases between. CDR1 and CDR2 from the germline V gene are SGHRS and YFSETQ. With regard to this clonotype: Its specificity is not known.

Findings of the study overall: Expanded clones from the graft, numbering several hundred, reportedly supplied alpha-beta T cells about two months after transplant.

Unique molecular identifiers were incorporated during preparation of the TCRbeta library. TCRdb called the PCR reads again in MiXCR, with one record for every CDR3 protein. The sample carries more than 300,000 distinct CDR3 sequences, roughly 15% recorded once. The chain is built from TRBV5-1 and TRBJ2-7, with D possibly TRBD1 on 5 matching bases. Specimen: PBMCs, mostly from graft donor cells, collected 360 days after TCRalphabeta/CD19-depleted stem cell transplant. The origin of this receptor is a male patient aged 2-15 years who had a stem cell transplant for acute lymphoblastic leukemia, so the T cells may come from the graft donor. In DNA, the CDR3 is TGCGCCAGCAGCCTGGACAAGCTCTACGAGCAGTACTTC. Protein product: CASSLDKLYEQYF.